A selection of T cell receptor beta chains follows, all from one sample in a study of human T cells and chemical hapten exposure. TCRdb ran MiXCR on the RACE reads and lists one entry per CDR3 protein. The data contain about 84,000 distinct CDR3 sequences, about 10% of them singletons. This sample comprised whole blood, obtained in connection with sensitization to the hapten diphenylcyclopropenone (DPC). These receptors were obtained from a woman in her forties or fifties with alopecia areata. Some clones in this sample may be carry-over from other donors' samples. CDR3s include the opening cysteine and the closing phenylalanine or tryptophan.

V gene | CDR3 protein
TRBV10-2 | CASTPRTGGDEQYF
TRBV5-1 | CASSLSSDSYNEQFF
TRBV30 | CAWTLAYNEQFF
TRBV6-2/TRBV6-3 | CASIRRSGRAENEQFF
TRBV4-2 | CASSQDVQGPGRPYEQYF
TRBV28 | CASSYGAGSNEKLFF
TRBV11-2 | CASSGLAGMYEQFF
TRBV10-1 | CASSGTNIYEQYF
TRBV3-1 | CASSSKVGTNYNEQFF
TRBV5-1 | CASSLVRGSTYNEQFF
TRBV18 | CASSRSGRNEQFF
TRBV11-2 | CASTLAGGDEQYF
TRBV10-3 | CAISESARDRSTDTQYF
TRBV19 | CASSMLIGADQPQHF
TRBV4-1 | CASSQLLLAGQETQYF
TRBV5-1 | CASSSPARAASTDTQYF
TRBV19 | CASSLSMGQSGNQPQHF
TRBV20-1 | CSASSGGYSGNIQYF
TRBV7-2 | CASSPRGHEQFF
TRBV4-3 | CASSQETGDIYNEQFF
TRBV7-9 | CASSLVSFQLTDTQYF
TRBV2 | CASSEAEGLNTEAFF
TRBV7-8 | CASSPRTGNTGELFF
TRBV11-3 | CASSLSSLARADTQYF
TRBV28 | CASSFAGQIIYGYTF
TRBV7-2 | CATRHDGRDTDTQYF
TRBV2 | CASNTYNQPQHF
TRBV29-1 | CSAGGPDEQYF
TRBV7-9 | CASSPAGLYEQYF